The clone carrying this T cell receptor (beta chain) was picked up one time. This entry belongs to a study of blood T cell repertoires in COVID-19. Overall study: The United States, Italy and Spain were the sources of the acute and convalescent COVID-19 samples. Sample material is recorded as cDNA or gDNA derived from T cells, B-cell-depleted T cells, or PBMCs.

Authors' analysis steps: Researchers report that nucleated cell counts were estimated from reference gene primer amplification. Assay used: immunoSEQ multiplex PCR; TCRdb lists only in-frame clones, some missing. That table gives V, J and clone size, and the DNA gave D and trimming. The sample shows about 130,000 clones, about 87% of them seen only once. This sequence was found in a man in his forties or fifties with acute or convalescent COVID-19. The sample comprised peripheral blood.

The CDR3, as DNA: TGTGCCAGCAGTAGGGACAGGCGGTCCTACGAGCAGTACTTC. Its protein is CASSRDRRSYEQYF. The V and J genes are TRBV5-6 and TRBJ2-7, with 8 positions matching TRBD1. J lost 1 base, V lost 5 bases, and 5 bases had no gene match. This CDR3 spans 14 amino acids. Germline loops: CDR1 SGHDT, CDR2 YYEEEE.